This is a list of T cell receptor beta chains from one sample in a study of blood T cells in healthy people across ages. TCRdb ran MiXCR on the 5' RACE reads and lists one entry per CDR3 protein. The table shows 380,000 or so distinct CDR3 sequences, with approximately 51% occurring only once. Source material: blood. These receptors all stem from a man aged 55 to 70 in good health. Each CDR3 is given with its conserved first and last residue. The D gene is left open where the match is weak.

V	D	J	CDR3
TRBV6-5	.	TRBJ1-2	CASSFRPISHGYTF
TRBV11-3	TRBD2	TRBJ2-2	CASSPVRGVRAGELFF
TRBV29-1	.	TRBJ2-7	CSVGQGAWAYGQYF
TRBV25-1	.	TRBJ2-1	CASSANRQSGEQFF
TRBV3-1	TRBD2	TRBJ2-3	CANSQGSGSSTDTQYF
TRBV28	.	TRBJ1-2	CASSPGTIQRYGYTF
TRBV20-1	.	TRBJ1-1	CSASPGTRNTEAFF
TRBV5-4	TRBD1	TRBJ1-2	CASSAGTVNHGYTF
TRBV6-5	.	TRBJ2-7	CASSLGLPTSYEQYF
TRBV21-1	.	TRBJ2-1	CASSKEALAGSDEQFF
TRBV6-5	.	TRBJ2-7	CASTRPNLNEQYF
TRBV29-1	.	TRBJ2-3	CSGGEDSGTTDTQYF
TRBV20-1	.	TRBJ2-4	CSARDLGALAKNIQYF
TRBV14	.	TRBJ1-4	CASSQGQWGEKLFF
TRBV5-6	.	TRBJ2-5	CASSSPSGETQYF
TRBV25-1	.	TRBJ2-3	CASSESGRPPSTDTQYF